This T cell receptor beta chain was sequenced in a study of blood T cell repertoires in COVID-19. Whole-study context: Specimens from acute and convalescent COVID-19 originated in the United States, Italy and Spain. T cells, B-cell-depleted T cells, or PBMCs provided the cDNA or gDNA that served as material.

Sequencing was performed with immunoSEQ multiplex PCR; in TCRdb, only in-frame clones are kept and a portion is missing. The profile shows about 100,000 clones, 79% of them singletons. V was pared by 0 bases and J by 3 bases, with 12 bases between. Germline-derived CDR1 and CDR2 are SGDLS and YYNGEE. The CDR3 covers 15 residues. This receptor was taken from an elderly woman with active or convalescent COVID-19. The chain employs TRBV9 and TRBJ2-5; weak D call: TRBD1 (6 bases). Sequencing used peripheral blood. The CDR3 DNA is TGTGCCAGCAGCGTAGGACCAGGGGTGGAAGAGACCCAGTACTTC. This encodes CASSVGPGVEETQYF.